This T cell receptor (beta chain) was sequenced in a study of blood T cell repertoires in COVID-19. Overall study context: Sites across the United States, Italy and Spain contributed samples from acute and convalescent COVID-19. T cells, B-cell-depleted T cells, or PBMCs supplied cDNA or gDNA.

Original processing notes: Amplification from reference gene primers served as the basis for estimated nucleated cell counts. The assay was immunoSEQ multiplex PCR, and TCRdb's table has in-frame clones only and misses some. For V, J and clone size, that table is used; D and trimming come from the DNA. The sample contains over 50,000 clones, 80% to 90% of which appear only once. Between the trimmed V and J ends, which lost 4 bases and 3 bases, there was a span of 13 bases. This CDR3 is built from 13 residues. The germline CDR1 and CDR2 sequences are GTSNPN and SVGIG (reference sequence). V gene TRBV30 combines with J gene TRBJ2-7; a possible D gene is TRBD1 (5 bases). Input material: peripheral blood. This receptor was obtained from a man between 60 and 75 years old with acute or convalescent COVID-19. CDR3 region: CAWTNPGNYEQYF. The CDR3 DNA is TGTGCCTGGACTAACCCAGGGAACTACGAGCAGTACTTC.